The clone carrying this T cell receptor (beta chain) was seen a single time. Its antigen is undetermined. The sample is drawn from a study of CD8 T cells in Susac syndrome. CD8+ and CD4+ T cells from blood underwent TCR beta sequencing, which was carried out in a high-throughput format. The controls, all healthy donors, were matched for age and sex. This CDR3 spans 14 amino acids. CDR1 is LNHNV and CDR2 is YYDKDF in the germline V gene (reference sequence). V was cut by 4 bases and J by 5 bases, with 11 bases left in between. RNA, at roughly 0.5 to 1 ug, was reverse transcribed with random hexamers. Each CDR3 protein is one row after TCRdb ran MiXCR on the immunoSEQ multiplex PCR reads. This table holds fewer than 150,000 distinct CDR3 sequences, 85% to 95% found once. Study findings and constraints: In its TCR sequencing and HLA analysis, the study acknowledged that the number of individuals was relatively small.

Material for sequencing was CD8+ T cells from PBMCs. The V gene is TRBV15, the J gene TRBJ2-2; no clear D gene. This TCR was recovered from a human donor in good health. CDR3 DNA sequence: TGTGCCACCAGCATCGGCGGTATTACCGGGGAGCTGTTTTTT. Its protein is CATSIGGITGELFF.